The 4 T cell receptor beta chains below all came from one sample that was sequenced in a study of T cell responses to AZD1222 COVID-19 vaccine. The protocol was immunoSEQ multiplex PCR, while the TCRdb copy is restricted to in-frame clones and leaves out a portion. The sample includes over 100,000 clones, around nine tenths of them seen just once. Sequencing was performed on peripheral blood, taken on day 0 of AZD1222 vaccination. These receptors all come from an adult in good health.

The V call is TRBV24-1, the J call TRBJ2-5, with D tentatively TRBD2 (6 bases). CDR3 length: 13 amino acids. Germline V gene sequence: CDR1 KGHDR, CDR2 SFDVKD. V was clipped by 6 bases and J by 2 bases, with 9 bases between them. For the CDR3, the DNA is TGTGCCACCAGTCGGGGAGGTCAAGAGACCCAGTACTTC. Translating gives CATSRGGQETQYF.

The genes are TRBV29-1 and TRBJ1-1; D gene ambiguous. The V end lost 4 bases, the J end lost 2 bases, and 11 bases lay between the germline ends. Germline V gene sequence: CDR1 SQVTM, CDR2 ANQGSEA. The CDR3 has 13 residues. The CDR3, as DNA: TGCAGCGTTGTTCGCCCATTAAACACTGAAGCTTTCTTT. Translated: CSVVRPLNTEAFF.

The rearrangement links TRBV30 to TRBJ1-3; no clear D. Trimming shortened V by 4 bases and J by 0 bases, and 10 bases separated the two germline ends. The germline gives CDR1 GTSNPN, CDR2 SVGIG (reference sequence). The CDR3 is made up of 14 amino acids. CDR3 nucleotide sequence: TGTGCCTGGAATCATGGGGACTCTGGAAACACCATATATTTT. It encodes CAWNHGDSGNTIYF.

The sample holds one count of this clone. This sample also contains other DNA sequences that code for the same CDR3. The rearrangement joins TRBV5-1 to TRBJ1-2, with 8 nucleotides matching TRBD1. The CDR3 contains 14 residues. Trimming removed 4 bases from V and 4 bases from J; junction bases left unmatched: 6. Per germline, CDR1 SGHRS and CDR2 YFSETQ. This CDR3 is CASSLEGTGYGYTF. CDR3 DNA sequence: TGCGCCAGCAGCCTCGAAGGGACAGGCTATGGCTACACCTTC.